The 15 T cell receptor beta chains below were found in one sample sequenced in a study of cytomegalovirus exposure and HLA in healthy donors. The PCR employed 60 Vbeta primers together with 13 Jbeta primers. The method was immunoSEQ multiplex PCR; TCRdb's version includes in-frame clones alone and lacks a portion of them. The sample yields 60,000 to 70,000 clones, roughly 70% seen once. What was sequenced was PBMCs. These receptors originate from a middle-aged man in good health and CMV-seropositive.

The chain uses TRBV25-1 and TRBJ1-1, with 7 bases matching TRBD1. This CDR3 contains 12 residues. Trimming took 4 bases from V and 8 from J; bases not matched to a gene: 4. Germline values: CDR1 MGHDK, CDR2 SYGVNS. The CDR3 protein is CASSGLQGEAFF. The CDR3 nucleotides read TGTGCCAGCAGTGGCCTACAGGGGGAAGCTTTCTTT.

The rearrangement links TRBV4-1 to TRBJ1-4; 10 nucleotides agree with TRBD1. The J segment lost 8 bases and the V segment lost 4 bases, leaving 13 bases of the junction unmatched. The CDR3 consists of 17 residues. Germline V CDR1 and CDR2: MGHRA, YSYEKL. The CDR3: CASSPQGQGTLEEKLFF. CDR3 bases: TGCGCCAGCAGCCCGCAGGGACAGGGGACTCTTGAAGAAAAACTGTTTTTT.

This sequence joins TRBV29-1 and TRBJ1-2, with a weak D call TRBD1 (5 bases). Trimming cost V 4 bases and J 4 bases, with 13 bases left between them. This CDR3 has 13 amino acids. Germline CDR1 SQVTM, CDR2 ANQGSEA. For the CDR3, the DNA is TGCAGCGTTGGCCAGGGAGGCTCCTATGGCTACACCTTC. This encodes CSVGQGGSYGYTF.

The rearrangement links TRBV7-6 to TRBJ2-5, with TRBD2 matching 12 bases. Looked up from germline, CDR1 is SGHVS and CDR2 is FNYEAQ. Trimming took 5 bases from V and 1 from J; bases not matched to a gene: 5. The CDR3 has 16 amino acids. The CDR3 DNA follows: TGTGCCAGCAGCGCGGGACTAGCGGGCCGCCAAGAGACCCAGTACTTC. This gives the protein CASSAGLAGRQETQYF.

The V gene is TRBV5-8, the J gene TRBJ2-2; 8 bases fit TRBD1. Germline CDR1 and CDR2: SGHTS and YDEGEE. J gave up 5 bases and V 4 bases, and 7 bases lay outside the gene matches. The CDR3 sequence is 15 residues long. CDR3 DNA sequence: TGTGCCAGCAGCCCAAAAGGACAGGGAACCGGGGAGCTGTTTTTT. Its translation: CASSPKGQGTGELFF.

This clone occurred a few times. The rearrangement joins TRBV10-1 to TRBJ2-1; 7 bases are a match to TRBD2. Germline CDR1 WNHNN, CDR2 SYGVQD (reference sequence). This CDR3 region has 16 residues. The junction had 12 bases not matched to a gene; V was cut back by 5 bases and J by 5 bases. The CDR3 is CASSRMGGSVNNEQFF. In DNA, the CDR3 is TGCGCCAGCAGTAGAATGGGCGGGAGTGTGAACAATGAGCAGTTCTTC.

The chain recombines TRBV9 with TRBJ2-3, with 8 bases matching TRBD2. CDR1 is SGDLS and CDR2 is YYNGEE in the germline V gene. J gave up 2 bases and V 0 bases, and 2 bases lay outside the gene matches. This CDR3 comprises 15 residues. The CDR3 reads CASSVDGRVTDTQYF. The CDR3 nucleotides read TGTGCCAGCAGCGTAGACGGGAGGGTCACAGATACGCAGTATTTT.

This sequence joins TRBV9 and TRBJ1-5; D perhaps matches TRBD1 (6 bases). The CDR3 consists of 14 residues. Trimming cost V 0 bases and J 5 bases, with 9 bases left between them. The germline V gene encodes CDR1 SGDLS and CDR2 YYNGEE. As DNA, the CDR3 is TGTGCCAGCAGCGTAGGGACAGCAGATCAGCCCCAGCATTTT. Protein: CASSVGTADQPQHF. Variable domain in full (rest from reference TRBV9 and TRBJ1-5): DSGVTQTPKHLITATGQRVTLRCSPRSGDLSVYWYQQSLDQGLQFLIQYYNGEERAKGNILERFSAQQFPDLHSELNLSSLELGDSALYFCASSVGTADQPQHFGDGTRLSIL.

This chain connects TRBV5-6 to TRBJ1-3; maybe TRBD1 (5 bases). The V end was cut by 2 bases, the J end by 0 bases, with 12 bases between. The CDR3 is 16 residues long. Germline assignment: CDR1 SGHDT and CDR2 YYEEEE. CDR3 nucleotides: TGTGCCAGCAGCTTCCGACAGAGATTCTCTGGAAACACCATATATTTT. Amino acids: CASSFRQRFSGNTIYF.

This clone was seen more than once but under ten times. The chain combines TRBV5-1 with TRBJ2-5; 8 bases align to TRBD1. With V trimmed by 4 bases and J by 5 bases, 13 bases remained unmatched. CDR1 is SGHRS and CDR2 is YFSETQ in the germline V gene. The CDR3 is 16 residues long. The CDR3 bases are TGCGCCAGCAGCGAGTCAGGGGGCCTCTTGCGGGAGACCCAGTACTTC. Protein: CASSESGGLLRETQYF.

This chain links TRBV6-5 with TRBJ2-3; 13 bases are shared with TRBD2. Germline CDR1 MNHEY, CDR2 SVGAGI. This CDR3 contains 15 residues. With V trimmed by 4 bases and J by 6 bases, 4 bases remained unmatched. CDR3 loop: CASSSGLAGRDTQYF. DNA for the CDR3: TGTGCCAGCAGTTCGGGACTAGCGGGAAGGGATACGCAGTATTTT.

This CDR3 is CASSQDRETGSYEQYF. DNA for the CDR3: TGCGCCAGCAGCCAAGATAGGGAGACAGGGAGCTACGAGCAGTACTTC. The chain recombines TRBV4-3 with TRBJ2-7; 7 nucleotides line up with TRBD1. From germline, CDR1 is LGHNA and CDR2 YSLEER. Germline trimming cut 0 bases from V and 3 bases from J; bases unmatched to any gene: 8. The CDR3 runs 16 residues.

This clone turned up a few times. V is TRBV5-1 and J is TRBJ1-2; a possible D gene is TRBD1 (6 bases). Germline V lookup: CDR1 SGHRS, CDR2 YFSETQ. This CDR3 is 18 amino acids long. Trimming took 4 bases from V and 5 from J, leaving 27 bases between them. This CDR3 is CASSRTTGSLVGIYGYTF. In DNA, the CDR3 is TGCGCCAGCAGCAGAACGACAGGTTCGTTGGTTGGGATATATGGCTACACCTTC.

The rearrangement uses TRBV5-1 and TRBJ2-3; the D is unclear. V gave up 0 bases and J gave up 0 bases, with 11 bases separating them. CDR1 SGHRS and CDR2 YFSETQ come from the germline V gene. The CDR3 is 16 residues long. CDR3 sequence (DNA): TGCGCCAGCAGCTTGGGTGGCAGGTGGAGCACAGATACGCAGTATTTT. It yields the protein CASSLGGRWSTDTQYF.

This clone appeared a few times. The chain links TRBV6-1 to TRBJ2-1, with 13 positions matching TRBD2. Germline V gene lookup returns CDR1 MNHNS and CDR2 SASEGT. Trimming took 2 bases from V and 8 from J; bases not matched to a gene: 3. This CDR3 has 15 amino acids. The CDR3 DNA sequence: TGTGCCAGCAGTGAAACTAGCGGGGGGGTGGATGAGCAGTTCTTC. Its protein is CASSETSGGVDEQFF.